This T cell receptor (beta chain) is from a study of T-cell reconstitution after alpha-beta-depleted transplantation in children (TCRdb year 2016). Concerning the study at large: Using TCR repertoire profiling, the study quantitatively followed how T-cell immune reconstitution unfolded in children after TCRalphabeta/CD19-depleted allogeneic hematopoietic cell transplantation.

This clonotype has just a few counts. Its binding antigen is unknown. It has no much larger one-base neighbor in the sample; base qualities were not kept. Library prep was done by PCR. Sequenced using an Illumina HiSeq 2500. Molecular barcoding was employed in the preparation of TCR libraries, with unique molecular identifiers being used to normalize TCRbeta repertoire quantification. TCRdb itself trimmed the public reads at Q25 with fastp, ran MiXCR and retained productive beta chains. One record per CDR3 amino acid sequence lists the most common genes and DNA. The sample yields about 540,000 distinct CDR3 sequences; about 18% were counted once. The top ten clones comprise about 3.1% of the sample. The sequencing used PBMCs from the stem cell graft donor, collected from the stem cell graft. The TCR originated in a human donor who donated a stem cell graft to a child with acute lymphoblastic leukemia.

The CDR3 protein: CASSYGLAPGGDNEQFF. The DNA reads TGCGCCAGCAGTTACGGACTAGCCCCGGGGGGGGACAATGAGCAGTTCTTC. This chain is built from TRBV5-1 and TRBJ2-1; 8 bases in the middle match TRBD2. Reading the germline V gene gives CDR1 SGHRS and CDR2 YFSETQ. From cysteine to phenylalanine, the CDR3 is 17 amino acids long. Only the CDR3 region is kept as DNA, spanning 51 bases read in frame from base 1. Ends trimmed: V by 5 bases, J by 5 bases; bases unmatched to a gene: 15.